Below, one TCR beta chain is given with its context. The data were taken from a study of blood T cell repertoires in COVID-19. V shed 4 bases, J shed 3 bases, and the junction held 7 bases outside the gene matches. Per germline, CDR1 LGHNA and CDR2 YNFKEQ. The CDR3 has 18 residues. Profiled with immunoSEQ multiplex PCR; TCRdb holds only in-frame clones, not every one. The table has about 190,000 clones, approximately 82% seen once. The chain couples TRBV4-2 to TRBJ2-3; 16 bases agree with TRBD2. The sequenced sample consisted of peripheral blood. This clonotype was sampled from a man aged 50-59 years with active or convalescent COVID-19. The CDR3 DNA is TGTGCCAGCAGCCGAACCGGGACTAGCGGGAGGGTAACAGATACGCAGTATTTT. Protein: CASSRTGTSGRVTDTQYF.